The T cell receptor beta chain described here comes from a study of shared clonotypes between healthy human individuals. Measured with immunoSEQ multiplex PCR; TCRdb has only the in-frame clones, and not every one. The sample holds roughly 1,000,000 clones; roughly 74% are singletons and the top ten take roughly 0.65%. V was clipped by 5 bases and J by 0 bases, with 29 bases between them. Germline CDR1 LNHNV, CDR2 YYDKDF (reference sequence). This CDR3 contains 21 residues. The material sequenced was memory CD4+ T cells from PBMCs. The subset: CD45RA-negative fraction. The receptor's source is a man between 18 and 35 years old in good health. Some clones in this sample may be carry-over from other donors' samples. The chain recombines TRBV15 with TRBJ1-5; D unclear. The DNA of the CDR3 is TGTGCCACCAGCTTCGGGTGGGCGGGTCCCCGAGGCGGTTTTAGCAATCAGCCCCAGCATTTT. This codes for CATSFGWAGPRGGFSNQPQHF.